A selection of T cell receptor beta chains follows, all from one sample in a study of blood T cells in healthy people across ages. TCRdb re-called the 5' RACE reads through MiXCR, storing one row per CDR3 protein. This table holds some 710,000 distinct CDR3 sequences, over 20% found once. Material: blood. These receptors came from a man in his 70s in good health. Both conserved end residues are part of each CDR3. A D gene is named only where the DNA matches it firmly. Some rows have no size entry. The others give once, few or many, or a class for an expanded clone.

V gene: TRBV29-1
CDR3 length: 14
D gene: TRBD1
clone size: -
J gene: TRBJ2-2
CDR3 DNA: TGCAGCGTTGATGGGACAGGGGCGACCGGGGAGCTGTTTTTT
CDR3 protein: CSVDGTGATGELFF

V gene: TRBV12-3/TRBV12-4
CDR3 length: 13
D gene: -
clone size: -
J gene: TRBJ2-1
CDR3 DNA: TGTGCCAGCAGCCGACTAGAAGGCAATGAGCAGTTCTTC
CDR3 protein: CASSRLEGNEQFF

V gene: TRBV11-2
CDR3 length: 13
D gene: -
clone size: few
J gene: TRBJ2-1
CDR3 DNA: TGTGCCAGCAGCCAAAGCACTCTCAATGAGCAGTTCTTC
CDR3 protein: CASSQSTLNEQFF

V gene: TRBV14
CDR3 length: 16
D gene: -
clone size: many
J gene: TRBJ1-4
CDR3 DNA: TGTGCCAGCAGCCACCGAAAAGTCGGGTTTAATGAAAAACTGTTTTTT
CDR3 protein: CASSHRKVGFNEKLFF

V gene: TRBV12-3/TRBV12-4
CDR3 length: 13
D gene: -
clone size: -
J gene: TRBJ2-1
CDR3 DNA: TGTGCCAGCAGTTTACAGATCCCCAATGAGCAGTTCTTC
CDR3 protein: CASSLQIPNEQFF

V gene: TRBV12-3/TRBV12-4
CDR3 length: 16
D gene: -
clone size: few
J gene: TRBJ2-2
CDR3 DNA: TGTGCCAGCAGTTTAATGCCCGCAGTGGGGACCGGGGAGCTGTTTTTT
CDR3 protein: CASSLMPAVGTGELFF

V gene: TRBV29-1
CDR3 length: 15
D gene: TRBD2
clone size: few
J gene: TRBJ2-3
CDR3 DNA: TGCAGCGTTGAGGGACCAGCGGGGTACACAGATACGCAGTATTTT
CDR3 protein: CSVEGPAGYTDTQYF

V gene: TRBV5-1
CDR3 length: 16
D gene: -
clone size: -
J gene: TRBJ2-5
CDR3 DNA: TGCGCCAGCAGCTTGGGTTTTAGGGGAATCCAAGAGACCCAGTACTTC
CDR3 protein: CASSLGFRGIQETQYF

V gene: TRBV28
CDR3 length: 16
D gene: -
clone size: many
J gene: TRBJ1-2
CDR3 DNA: TGTGCCAGCAGGGAACGAGGAGGAGCAACTAACTATGGCTACACCTTC
CDR3 protein: CASRERGGATNYGYTF

V gene: TRBV12-5
CDR3 length: 12
D gene: -
clone size: -
J gene: TRBJ1-4
CDR3 DNA: TGTGCTAGTGGACCTCACGGAGGAAAACTGTTTTTT
CDR3 protein: CASGPHGGKLFF

V gene: TRBV7-2
CDR3 length: 13
D gene: -
clone size: -
J gene: TRBJ1-4
CDR3 DNA: TGTGCCAGCAGTTTAGAGAGGGGTGAAAAACTGTTTTTT
CDR3 protein: CASSLERGEKLFF

V gene: TRBV4-3
CDR3 length: 16
D gene: -
clone size: many
J gene: TRBJ2-4
CDR3 DNA: TGCGCCAGCAGCCAAGATCCCACAGGGGCCAAAAACATTCAGTACTTC
CDR3 protein: CASSQDPTGAKNIQYF

V gene: TRBV11-2
CDR3 length: 13
D gene: -
clone size: few
J gene: TRBJ2-1
CDR3 DNA: TGTGCCAGCAGCTTATCAACTCGGAATGAGCAGTTCTTC
CDR3 protein: CASSLSTRNEQFF

V gene: TRBV7-2
CDR3 length: 13
D gene: -
clone size: few
J gene: TRBJ2-5
CDR3 DNA: TGTACCAGCAGCTTAGTGGGCACGGAGACCCAGTACTTC
CDR3 protein: CTSSLVGTETQYF

V gene: TRBV25-1
CDR3 length: 16
D gene: -
clone size: few
J gene: TRBJ2-1
CDR3 DNA: TGTGCCAGCAGTGTCCAAGGACCCATCAAATACAATGAGCAGTTCTTC
CDR3 protein: CASSVQGPIKYNEQFF

V gene: TRBV24-1
CDR3 length: 18
D gene: TRBD2
clone size: few
J gene: TRBJ2-2
CDR3 DNA: TGTGCCACCAGTGATCCGGGACTAGCGGCGCAGAACACCGGGGAGCTGTTTTTT
CDR3 protein: CATSDPGLAAQNTGELFF

V gene: TRBV2
CDR3 length: 11
D gene: -
clone size: -
J gene: TRBJ1-2
CDR3 DNA: TGTGCCAGCAGTGAAGAGTATGGCTACACCTTC
CDR3 protein: CASSEEYGYTF

V gene: TRBV20-1
CDR3 length: 18
D gene: -
clone size: -
J gene: TRBJ2-3
CDR3 DNA: TGCAGTGCTAGAGATCTAAGGGGGCGCGGGGGGAGCACAGATACGCAGTATTTT
CDR3 protein: CSARDLRGRGGSTDTQYF

V gene: TRBV7-7
CDR3 length: 14
D gene: -
clone size: once
J gene: TRBJ2-5
CDR3 DNA: TGTGCCAGCAGCTTAGTCCAGCCGCAAGAGACCCAGTACTTC
CDR3 protein: CASSLVQPQETQYF

V gene: TRBV20-1
CDR3 length: 14
D gene: -
clone size: -
J gene: TRBJ1-4
CDR3 DNA: TGCAGTGCTAGAGTTGTAGGGGGTGGTGAAAAACTGTTTTTT
CDR3 protein: CSARVVGGGEKLFF

V gene: TRBV6-1
CDR3 length: 14
D gene: -
clone size: -
J gene: TRBJ2-3
CDR3 DNA: TGTGCCAGCAGTGAAACCTCAGACCCAGATACGCAGTATTTT
CDR3 protein: CASSETSDPDTQYF

V gene: TRBV29-1
CDR3 length: 13
D gene: -
clone size: few
J gene: TRBJ1-2
CDR3 DNA: TGCAGCGTTGAAGGGCAGGTTACGATTGGCTACACCTTC
CDR3 protein: CSVEGQVTIGYTF

V gene: TRBV18
CDR3 length: 15
D gene: -
clone size: -
J gene: TRBJ2-5
CDR3 DNA: TGTGCCAGCTCACCTGTCGATCAGCGGAAGGGGGCCCAGTACTTC
CDR3 protein: CASSPVDQRKGAQYF

V gene: TRBV27
CDR3 length: 15
D gene: -
clone size: -
J gene: TRBJ1-4
CDR3 DNA: TGTGCCAGCAGCCTCTTTGGCAACCCGAATGAAAAACTGTTTTTT
CDR3 protein: CASSLFGNPNEKLFF

V gene: TRBV5-1
CDR3 length: 14
D gene: -
clone size: -
J gene: TRBJ2-1
CDR3 DNA: TGCGCCAGCGGGGATGCCAGGGAAGACAATGAGCAGTTCTTC
CDR3 protein: CASGDAREDNEQFF

V gene: TRBV29-1
CDR3 length: 15
D gene: -
clone size: -
J gene: TRBJ2-6
CDR3 DNA: TGCAGCGTTGAGAGGACGGGCTCTGGGGCCAACGTCCTGACTTTC
CDR3 protein: CSVERTGSGANVLTF

V gene: TRBV20-1
CDR3 length: 13
D gene: -
clone size: -
J gene: TRBJ2-7
CDR3 DNA: TGCAGTGCTCATAAAGGGGACACCTACGAGCAGTACTTC
CDR3 protein: CSAHKGDTYEQYF

V gene: TRBV6-6
CDR3 length: 17
D gene: TRBD2
clone size: -
J gene: TRBJ2-7
CDR3 DNA: TGTGCCAGCAGCCTCGGGGTTAGCGGGGTATTTTCCTACGAGCAGTACTTC
CDR3 protein: CASSLGVSGVFSYEQYF

V gene: TRBV20-1
CDR3 length: 13
D gene: -
clone size: few
J gene: TRBJ2-2
CDR3 DNA: TGCAGTGCTAAAGTGGCGAACACCGGGGGGCTGTTTTTT
CDR3 protein: CSAKVANTGGLFF

V gene: TRBV6-5
CDR3 length: 17
D gene: TRBD1
clone size: -
J gene: TRBJ2-3
CDR3 DNA: TGTGCCAGCAGTTACTCGAGCGGGACAGGGGGCACAGATACGCAGTATTTT
CDR3 protein: CASSYSSGTGGTDTQYF

V gene: TRBV20-1
CDR3 length: 16
D gene: TRBD1
clone size: -
J gene: TRBJ2-3
CDR3 DNA: TGCAGTGCTAGAGATAGGAGGACAGGCCCTTTTTCTACGCAGTATTTT
CDR3 protein: CSARDRRTGPFSTQYF

V gene: TRBV7-2
CDR3 length: 16
D gene: -
clone size: -
J gene: TRBJ1-1
CDR3 DNA: TGTGCCAGCAGTCGGGGGGGGCTTGGAGGGAACACTGAAGCTTTCTTT
CDR3 protein: CASSRGGLGGNTEAFF

V gene: TRBV4-1
CDR3 length: 15
D gene: -
clone size: -
J gene: TRBJ2-7
CDR3 DNA: TGCGCCAGCAGCCAAGATCAGACAGCCTTCTACGAGCAGTACTTC
CDR3 protein: CASSQDQTAFYEQYF

V gene: TRBV6-1
CDR3 length: 13
D gene: -
clone size: -
J gene: TRBJ1-4
CDR3 DNA: TGTGCCAGCACTCGGGATCGAGGTGAAAAACTGTTTTTT
CDR3 protein: CASTRDRGEKLFF

V gene: TRBV25-1
CDR3 length: 15
D gene: TRBD1
clone size: few
J gene: TRBJ2-3
CDR3 DNA: TGTGCCAGCACCTCGACAGGGTGGCTCACAGATACGCAGTATTTT
CDR3 protein: CASTSTGWLTDTQYF

V gene: TRBV28
CDR3 length: 16
D gene: TRBD2
clone size: -
J gene: TRBJ2-1
CDR3 DNA: TGTGCCAGCAGTATCCTGGGACTAGCGGGTATCAATGAGCAGTTCTTC
CDR3 protein: CASSILGLAGINEQFF

V gene: TRBV7-8
CDR3 length: 16
D gene: -
clone size: few
J gene: TRBJ2-2
CDR3 DNA: TGTGCCAGCAGCTTAGTAGACCCAAGTCTGAACGGGGAGCTGTTTTTT
CDR3 protein: CASSLVDPSLNGELFF

V gene: TRBV20-1
CDR3 length: 17
D gene: TRBD1
clone size: few
J gene: TRBJ2-2
CDR3 DNA: TGCAGTGCTAGACAGACAGGGGGCCTATCGAACACCGGGGAGCTGTTTTTT
CDR3 protein: CSARQTGGLSNTGELFF

V gene: TRBV20-1
CDR3 length: 16
D gene: TRBD2
clone size: few
J gene: TRBJ2-3
CDR3 DNA: TGCAGTGGTGGACGGAGTCCGGCGGGAGGAGCAGATACGCAGTATTTT
CDR3 protein: CSGGRSPAGGADTQYF

V gene: TRBV12-3/TRBV12-4
CDR3 length: 13
D gene: -
clone size: -
J gene: TRBJ1-5
CDR3 DNA: TGTGCCAGCGGAGGGAGGGGAAATCAGCCCCAGCATTTT
CDR3 protein: CASGGRGNQPQHF

V gene: TRBV5-6
CDR3 length: 13
D gene: TRBD2
clone size: few
J gene: TRBJ2-1
CDR3 DNA: TGTGCCAGCAGTTGGACTAGCGTCAATGAGCAGTTCTTC
CDR3 protein: CASSWTSVNEQFF

V gene: TRBV11-2
CDR3 length: 11
D gene: -
clone size: few
J gene: TRBJ1-1
CDR3 DNA: TGTGCCAGCAGCTTAGTAAGGCTAGCTTTCTTT
CDR3 protein: CASSLVRLAFF

V gene: TRBV28
CDR3 length: 14
D gene: TRBD1
clone size: -
J gene: TRBJ1-2
CDR3 DNA: TGTGCCGGGTCGTCAGGGGGCGCGGACTATGGCCACACCTTC
CDR3 protein: CAGSSGGADYGHTF

V gene: TRBV20-1
CDR3 length: 15
D gene: TRBD2
clone size: -
J gene: TRBJ2-3
CDR3 DNA: TGCAGTGCTAACCACCCTCGCGGGGGGTTAGATACGCAGTATTTT
CDR3 protein: CSANHPRGGLDTQYF

V gene: TRBV6-6
CDR3 length: 14
D gene: -
clone size: few
J gene: TRBJ1-5
CDR3 DNA: TGTGCCAGCAGTTACTCGAACAGGGATCAGCCCCAGCATTTT
CDR3 protein: CASSYSNRDQPQHF

V gene: TRBV7-6
CDR3 length: 14
D gene: -
clone size: -
J gene: TRBJ2-3
CDR3 DNA: TGTGCCAGCAGCTCTCAGCTGGGTACAGATACGCAGTATTTT
CDR3 protein: CASSSQLGTDTQYF

V gene: TRBV5-8
CDR3 length: 15
D gene: -
clone size: few
J gene: TRBJ2-1
CDR3 DNA: TGTGCCAGCAGCAAGGAGGGCCTGGCGCTTAATGAGCAGTTCTTC
CDR3 protein: CASSKEGLALNEQFF

V gene: TRBV29-1
CDR3 length: 15
D gene: -
clone size: few
J gene: TRBJ2-4
CDR3 DNA: TGCAGCGTCCAAAACCGATCAGGGAAAGAAAACATTCAGTACTTC
CDR3 protein: CSVQNRSGKENIQYF

V gene: TRBV3-1
CDR3 length: 14
D gene: TRBD2
clone size: few
J gene: TRBJ2-4
CDR3 DNA: TGTGCCAGCAGCCGGACTAGCGATAAAAACATTCAGTACTTC
CDR3 protein: CASSRTSDKNIQYF

V gene: TRBV20-1
CDR3 length: 15
D gene: TRBD2
clone size: few
J gene: TRBJ2-3
CDR3 DNA: TGCAGTGCTAGGATAGCGGGGAGAAGCACAGATACGCAGTATTTT
CDR3 protein: CSARIAGRSTDTQYF

V gene: TRBV11-2
CDR3 length: 21
D gene: TRBD2
clone size: few
J gene: TRBJ2-3
CDR3 DNA: TGTGCCAGCAGCTTAGCCCGACCTTGGACTAGCGGGAGGGAAGTTTTAGATACGCAGTATTTT
CDR3 protein: CASSLARPWTSGREVLDTQYF

V gene: TRBV20-1
CDR3 length: 15
D gene: TRBD2
clone size: few
J gene: TRBJ2-3
CDR3 DNA: TGCAGTGCTAGAGGATGGGGGACTAGCGGCTATACGCAGTATTTT
CDR3 protein: CSARGWGTSGYTQYF